These 16 T cell receptor beta chains came from one sample sequenced in a study of blood T cell repertoires in COVID-19. Generated by immunoSEQ multiplex PCR, the TCRdb table keeps only in-frame clones and is missing some. Seen here are approximately 170,000 clones, approximately 80% observed once, and the top ten hold approximately 10%. Sample: peripheral blood. The receptors here all came from a human donor in a cohort sampled during active COVID-19.

This clone was counted between two and nine times. The chain has TRBV9 and TRBJ2-3; possible D gene TRBD2, 6 bases. The V gene lost 2 bases and the J gene lost 2 bases, with 15 bases spanning the gap. Germline V lookup: CDR1 SGDLS, CDR2 YYNGEE. This CDR3 contains 16 residues. The CDR3 coding sequence is TGTGCCAGCAGCGTGGGTTCTAGCGTAAACACAGATACGCAGTATTTT. Amino acids: CASSVGSSVNTDTQYF.

The rearrangement uses TRBV27 and TRBJ2-7; 9 bases fit TRBD2. V lost 4 bases and J lost 5; bases outside the gene matches: 9. The CDR3 length is 15 residues. CDR1 and CDR2 (germline): MNHEY, SMNVEV (reference sequence). CDR3 sequence (DNA): TGTGCCAGCAGTTCTCTAGCGGGATACAGCGACGAGCAGTACTTC. Translated, it gives CASSSLAGYSDEQYF.

V gene TRBV5-6 combines with J gene TRBJ2-7; tentative D call: TRBD1 (7 bases). The CDR3 is 14 amino acids. The germline gives CDR1 SGHDT, CDR2 YYEEEE. V lost 7 bases and J 0 bases, leaving 14 bases between the germline ends. The CDR3 bases are TGTGCCAGCTCCAGGGGGGCCCTCTCCTACGAGCAGTACTTC. Protein product: CASSRGALSYEQYF.

This chain uses TRBV28 with TRBJ1-1; 9 nucleotides agree with TRBD1. Germline trimming cut 7 bases from V and 5 bases from J; bases unmatched to any gene: 8. CDR1 is MDHEN, CDR2 SYDVKM, per germline. The CDR3 contains 14 residues. The CDR3 sequence is CASTRQGGKTEAFF. The CDR3 DNA sequence: TGTGCCAGCACCCGACAGGGGGGAAAAACTGAAGCTTTCTTT.

The gene calls are TRBV10-1 and TRBJ2-5; TRBD2 is a possible D gene (6 bases). The germline gives CDR1 WNHNN, CDR2 SYGVQD (reference sequence). This CDR3 is built from 12 residues. Between the trimmed V and J ends, which lost 6 bases and 2 bases, there was a span of 7 bases. The CDR3 DNA reads as TGCGCCAGCAGCGCGGGGCAAGAGACCCAGTACTTC. This gives the protein CASSAGQETQYF.

The table lists this clone with many counts. This rearrangement joins TRBV24-1 to TRBJ1-2; D remains unclear. This CDR3 is 13 amino acids long. The germline V gene has CDR1 KGHDR and CDR2 SFDVKD. Trimming took 2 bases from V and 0 from J, leaving 3 bases between them. DNA for the CDR3: TGTGCCACCAGTGATTCCTCTAACTATGGCTACACCTTC. Amino acids: CATSDSSNYGYTF.

The rearrangement links TRBV6-2 or TRBV6-3 to TRBJ2-4; D not certain. Trimming took 2 bases from V and 0 from J, leaving 14 bases between them. The CDR3 runs to 17 residues. Germline V gene data show CDR1 as MNHEY and CDR2 as SVGEGT. CDR3 loop: CASSYNRTLLAKNIQYF. DNA of the CDR3: TGTGCCAGCAGTTACAATAGAACACTACTAGCCAAAAACATTCAGTACTTC.

V gene TRBV2 combines with J gene TRBJ2-3; possibly TRBD1 for D (5 bases). The CDR3 runs 17 residues. The V end was cut by 3 bases, the J end by 2 bases, with 18 bases between. Germline CDR1 SNHLY, CDR2 FYNNEI. The CDR3 bases are TGTGCCAGCAGTGATATTTACGACAGTAGTTTCACAGATACGCAGTATTTT. Protein: CASSDIYDSSFTDTQYF.

V and J are TRBV7-9 and TRBJ1-1; TRBD1 aligns across 8 bases. Per the germline V gene, CDR1 is SEHNR and CDR2 is FQNEAQ (reference sequence). CDR3 size: 14 residues. With 5 bases clipped from V and 4 bases from J, the junction kept 6 bases outside the gene matches. The CDR3 protein is CASSEQGGSTEAFF. The DNA for the CDR3 is TGTGCCAGCAGCGAACAGGGGGGGAGCACTGAAGCTTTCTTT.

The CDR3 sequence is CASSRVRDRIHYGYTF. The CDR3 DNA reads TGTGCCAGCAGTCGAGTCCGGGACAGGATTCACTATGGCTACACCTTC. The chain carries TRBV6-2 or TRBV6-3 and TRBJ1-2, with 8 bases identical to TRBD1. V was pared by 5 bases and J by 3 bases, with 11 bases of the junction left unmatched. In germline, CDR1 is MNHEY, CDR2 SVGEGT. This CDR3 is 16 amino acids long.

This chain links TRBV2 with TRBJ1-4; unclear D gene. V shed 3 bases and J shed 8 bases, with 13 bases lying between them. CDR3 length: 14 residues. Per germline, CDR1 SNHLY and CDR2 FYNNEI. This chain's CDR3 is CASSDPRLMEKLFF. CDR3 bases: TGTGCCAGCAGTGACCCCAGGTTGATGGAAAAACTGTTTTTT.

The table lists this clone with a count of one. The rearrangement joins TRBV7-2 to TRBJ2-7, with D possibly matching TRBD2 (5 bases). This CDR3 comprises 14 residues. V lost 1 base to trimming and J lost 3 bases, with 10 bases between them. In germline, CDR1 is SGHTA, CDR2 FQGNSA. The CDR3 DNA reads TGTGCCAGCAGCTTAGAGAGCGGACTCTACGAGCAGTACTTC. Amino acid sequence: CASSLESGLYEQYF.

The chain is built from TRBV27 and TRBJ2-7; 7 bases fit TRBD1. The V gene end was trimmed by 6 bases and the J gene end by 2 bases; junction bases not matched to a gene: 4. CDR1 MNHEY and CDR2 SMNVEV come from the germline V gene (reference sequence). The CDR3 spans 13 residues. For the CDR3, the DNA is TGTGCCAGCAGGGGGACAGTTACCTACGAGCAGTACTTC. This encodes CASRGTVTYEQYF.

This clone appeared a single time. The chain combines TRBV27 with TRBJ2-7; maybe TRBD2 (7 bases). This CDR3 is 14 amino acids long. CDR1 is MNHEY, CDR2 SMNVEV, per germline (reference sequence). V lost 3 bases and J lost 0, with 9 bases in between. The CDR3 sequence is CASSFRGASYEQYF. DNA for the CDR3: TGTGCCAGCAGTTTCCGGGGGGCCTCCTACGAGCAGTACTTC.

The rearrangement links TRBV9 to TRBJ1-4, with D possibly matching TRBD1 (6 bases). Germline V gene lookup returns CDR1 SGDLS and CDR2 YYNGEE. Trimming pared 0 bases from V and 0 bases from J, leaving 6 bases between. CDR3 length equals 15 residues. CDR3 coding DNA: TGTGCCAGCAGCGTAGGGACAGCAACTAATGAAAAACTGTTTTTT. Encoded protein: CASSVGTATNEKLFF.

Comment on this clone: One end of the junction is discordant with germline, which a read error may explain. V and J are TRBV6-5 and TRBJ2-5; TRBD2 matches 15 bases. The CDR3 extends over 14 amino acids. CDR1 and CDR2 from the germline V gene are MNHEY and SVGAGI. DNA of the CDR3: TGTGCCAGCAGGCAACCGGGACTAGCGGGGGGTGAGGACTTC. It translates to CASRQPGLAGGEDF.